Listed below are T cell receptor beta chains from one sample, sequenced in a study of patients and donors after allogeneic stem cell transplantation. MiXCR, applied by TCRdb to the RT-PCR reads, yields one record per CDR3 protein. This table has about 960,000 distinct CDR3 sequences, roughly 18% appearing once. The sample comprised blood, either unsorted or a sorted T cell fraction (not recorded which). All receptors come from a human donor who was either an allogeneic HSCT recipient or a stem cell or donor lymphocyte infusion donor (not recorded which). It is not recorded whose cells these are; they may come from a transplant donor. Both conserved end residues are part of each CDR3.

V	CDR3
TRBV4-1	CASSYIGELFF
TRBV24-1	CATSDYSAGRTDTQYF
TRBV4-2	CASSHEGAENSPLHF
TRBV2	CASVVGTGSYNEQFF
TRBV7-9	CASSELDRFNTGELFF
TRBV5-5	CASSYGPLETQYF
TRBV12-3/TRBV12-4	CASRGQGNEKLFF
TRBV4-2	CASSQEARDQETQYF
TRBV11-1	CASSKRPIAGAHTGELFF
TRBV7-7	CASSFRTSVGETQYF
TRBV27	CASGGRALTFF
TRBV7-8	CASSRPLAGVGDTQYF
TRBV11-3	CASSLSGDLNTEAFF
TRBV24-1	CATSDSGTSGGNEQFF
TRBV4-3	CASSQDVRGFVNEQFF
TRBV2	CASSYTGEKLFF